The 3 T cell receptor beta chains given below trace back to one sample, sequenced in a study of blood T cell repertoires in COVID-19. Assay used: immunoSEQ multiplex PCR; TCRdb lists only in-frame clones, some missing. The sample carries some 220,000 clones, just under 85% recorded once. The sequenced material came from peripheral blood. The origin of the receptors is a man aged 50 or older with acute or convalescent COVID-19.

In its sample, this clone was seen once. The J gene is TRBJ2-1, the V gene TRBV14; 7 nucleotides line up with TRBD1. Per germline, CDR1 SGHDN and CDR2 FVKESK. The V and J ends lost 2 bases and 2 bases, in that order; junction bases with no gene match: 9. The CDR3 extends over 17 amino acids. The CDR3 bases are TGTGCCAGCAGCCAAAGGCTGACAGGGAAAGCCTACAATGAGCAGTTCTTC. Encoded protein: CASSQRLTGKAYNEQFF.

The chain recombines TRBV10-1 with TRBJ2-1; 11 bases line up with TRBD2. The V gene's germline CDR1 is WNHNN and CDR2 SYGVQD (reference sequence). The CDR3 contains 16 residues. With 4 bases clipped from V and 7 bases from J, the junction kept 9 bases outside the gene matches. CDR3 amino acids: CASSVSAGLAVNEQFF. The CDR3 DNA follows: TGCGCCAGCAGTGTATCAGCGGGACTAGCGGTTAATGAGCAGTTCTTC.

The V call is TRBV28, the J call TRBJ2-3, with TRBD1 matching 9 bases. The germline gives CDR1 MDHEN, CDR2 SYDVKM. J lost 4 bases, V lost 5 bases, and 7 bases had no gene match. This CDR3 contains 15 residues. The CDR3 loop is CASSLGQGLSDTQYF. The DNA for the CDR3 is TGTGCCAGCAGTCTGGGACAGGGTCTCTCAGATACGCAGTATTTT.